A selection of T cell receptor beta chains follows, all from one sample in a study of T cells after yellow fever vaccination. Via MiXCR, TCRdb re-called the 5' RACE reads, giving one row per CDR3 protein. The sample records approximately 160,000 distinct CDR3 sequences, roughly 8.8% being singletons. The sequencing here drew on CD8+ T cells sorted from PBMCs, taken 45 days after the yellow fever booster vaccination. These receptors came from a young man who received the YFV17D yellow fever vaccine. Each CDR3 is given with its conserved first and last residue. The D gene is left open where the match is weak. Not every row has a clone size; where given, it reads once, few, many or a size class.

cdr3_aa | v_call | clone_size | j_call | d_call
CASSSPRVRRTDTQYF | TRBV7-8 | many | TRBJ2-3 | .
CASYTGTGVGAFF | TRBV19 | few | TRBJ1-1 | TRBD1
CASTSGRQPQHF | TRBV12-3/TRBV12-4 | few | TRBJ1-5 | .
CASSLNPGTNYGYTF | TRBV4-1 | few | TRBJ1-2 | .
CASSATSGAFFTDTQYF | TRBV7-2 | . | TRBJ2-3 | TRBD2
CASSYPSGEIQETQYF | TRBV6-6 | few | TRBJ2-5 | TRBD2
CASSQVLPTDTQYF | TRBV4-1 | . | TRBJ2-3 | .
CASSLIRDRPSEQYF | TRBV5-1 | few | TRBJ2-7 | .
CSSPSSTGELFF | TRBV29-1 | . | TRBJ2-2 | .
CSAAQGIGANVLTF | TRBV20-1 | few | TRBJ2-6 | TRBD1
CCFWQNPRNHFRCQVQFF | TRBV20-1 | . | TRBJ2-1 | .
CASSRLGQWVGQYF | TRBV7-9 | few | TRBJ2-7 | TRBD1
CASSPGNVPVGDTEAFF | TRBV5-1 | few | TRBJ1-1 | .
CASSFRTSGADTQYF | TRBV27 | few | TRBJ2-3 | TRBD2
CASSSAGGGIYEQYF | TRBV13 | few | TRBJ2-7 | TRBD2
CASSGASTDTQYF | TRBV7-8 | . | TRBJ2-3 | .
CASSQEERVTGNYNEQFF | TRBV4-1 | few | TRBJ2-1 | .